The text below deals with one TCR beta chain. TCRdb recomputed calls from the PCR reads with MiXCR, one row per CDR3 protein. Found here are roughly 13,000 distinct CDR3 sequences, under 75% of them singletons; the top ten hold approximately 35%. This CDR3 region has 15 residues. Germline V lookup: CDR1 MNHNS, CDR2 SASEGT. This record belongs to a study of CD4 and CD8 cells across lung adenocarcinoma regions. Localized lung adenocarcinoma, a non-small cell lung cancer, affected the donors. This sequence was found in a female donor with lung adenocarcinoma. The CD4 and CD8 labels of this study may be unreliable. Sequencing was done on a sample of CD8+ T cells from the margin of a lung tumor. The J gene is TRBJ2-3, the V gene TRBV6-1, with 7 bases lining up with TRBD1. TRBJ2-7 matches the DNA end more closely, so the J call is doubtful. CDR3 in amino acids: CARGYGDRSTDTQYF. The CDR3 DNA is TGTGCCAGGGGGTACGGGGACAGAAGCACAGATACGCAGTACTTC.